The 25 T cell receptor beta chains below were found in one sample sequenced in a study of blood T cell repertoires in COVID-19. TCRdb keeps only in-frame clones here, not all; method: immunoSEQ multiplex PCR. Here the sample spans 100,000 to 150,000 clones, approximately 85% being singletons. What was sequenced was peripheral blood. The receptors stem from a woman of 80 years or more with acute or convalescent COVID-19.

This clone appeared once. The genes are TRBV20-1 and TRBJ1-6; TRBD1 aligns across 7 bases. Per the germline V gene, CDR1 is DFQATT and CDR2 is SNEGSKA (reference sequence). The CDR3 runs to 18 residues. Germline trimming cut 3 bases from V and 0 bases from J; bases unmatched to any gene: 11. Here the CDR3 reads CSASKQGRGSSYNSPLHF. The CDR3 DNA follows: TGCAGTGCTAGTAAACAGGGGCGGGGAAGCTCCTATAATTCACCCCTCCACTTT.

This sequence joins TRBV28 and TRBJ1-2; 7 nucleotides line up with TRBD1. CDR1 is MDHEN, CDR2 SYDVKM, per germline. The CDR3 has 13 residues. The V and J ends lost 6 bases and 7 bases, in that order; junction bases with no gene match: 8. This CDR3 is CASSIGAGGGYTF. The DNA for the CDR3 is TGTGCCAGCAGCATAGGGGCAGGGGGTGGCTACACCTTC.

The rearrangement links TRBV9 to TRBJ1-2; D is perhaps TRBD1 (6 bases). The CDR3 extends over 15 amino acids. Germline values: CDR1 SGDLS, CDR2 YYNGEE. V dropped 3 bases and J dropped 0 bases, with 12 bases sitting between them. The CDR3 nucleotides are TGTGCCAGCAGCGCGGACAGCTCTCCTAACTATGGCTACACCTTC. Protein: CASSADSSPNYGYTF.

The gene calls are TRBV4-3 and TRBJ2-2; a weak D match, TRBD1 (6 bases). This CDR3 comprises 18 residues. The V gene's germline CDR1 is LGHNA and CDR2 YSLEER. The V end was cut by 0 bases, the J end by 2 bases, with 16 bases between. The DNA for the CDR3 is TGCGCCAGCAGCCAAGATCCGATGGGGGCCTTAAACACCGGGGAGCTGTTTTTT. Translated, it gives CASSQDPMGALNTGELFF.

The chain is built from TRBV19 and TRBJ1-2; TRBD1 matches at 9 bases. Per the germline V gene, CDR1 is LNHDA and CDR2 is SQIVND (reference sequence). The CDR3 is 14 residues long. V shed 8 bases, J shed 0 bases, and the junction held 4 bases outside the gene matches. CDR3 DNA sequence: TGTGCCAGTGGGGACAGGGCATCTAACTATGGCTACACCTTC. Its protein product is CASGDRASNYGYTF.

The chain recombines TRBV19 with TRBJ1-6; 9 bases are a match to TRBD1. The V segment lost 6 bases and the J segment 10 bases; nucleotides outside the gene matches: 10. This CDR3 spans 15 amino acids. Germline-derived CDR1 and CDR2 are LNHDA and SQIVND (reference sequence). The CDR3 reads CASRPLTGGGSPLHF. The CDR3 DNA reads TGTGCCAGTAGACCCCTGACAGGGGGTGGATCACCCCTCCACTTT.

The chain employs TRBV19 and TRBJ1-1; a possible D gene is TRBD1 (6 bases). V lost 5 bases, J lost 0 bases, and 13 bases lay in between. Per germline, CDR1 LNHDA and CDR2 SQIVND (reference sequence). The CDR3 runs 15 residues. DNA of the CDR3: TGTGCCAGTAGTCCCGGACAGACTATGAACACTGAAGCTTTCTTT. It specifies CASSPGQTMNTEAFF.

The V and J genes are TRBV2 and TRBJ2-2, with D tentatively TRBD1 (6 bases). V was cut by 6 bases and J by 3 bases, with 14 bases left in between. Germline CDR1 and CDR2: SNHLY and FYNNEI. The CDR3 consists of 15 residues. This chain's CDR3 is CASRGQLWDTGELFF. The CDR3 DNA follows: TGTGCCAGCAGAGGACAGCTCTGGGACACCGGGGAGCTGTTTTTT.

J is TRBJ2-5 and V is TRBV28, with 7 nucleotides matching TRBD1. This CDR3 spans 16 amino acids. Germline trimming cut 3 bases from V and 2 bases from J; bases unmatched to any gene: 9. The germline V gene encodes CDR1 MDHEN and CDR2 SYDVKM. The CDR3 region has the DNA TGTGCCAGCAGTTTTCAGGGGGTGGGGCCTCAAGAGACCCAGTACTTC. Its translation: CASSFQGVGPQETQYF.

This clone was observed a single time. The CDR3 region is CASNSQADTQYF. The CDR3 nucleotides are TGTGCCAGCAACTCGCAGGCAGATACGCAGTATTTT. This chain connects TRBV3-1 (or the pseudogene TRBV3-2) to TRBJ2-3; D uncertain. Trimming removed 7 bases at V and 4 bases at J, with 9 bases between. The CDR3 has 12 residues. Germline loops: CDR1 LGHDT, CDR2 YNNKEL (reference sequence).

The CDR3 bases are TGTGCCAGCAAGCTGGAGATGCAGCCCCAGCATTTT. It specifies CASKLEMQPQHF. This chain joins TRBV2 and TRBJ1-5; D uncertain. Trimming took 7 bases from V and 7 from J, leaving 11 bases between them. The CDR3 extends over 12 amino acids. Per germline, CDR1 SNHLY and CDR2 FYNNEI.

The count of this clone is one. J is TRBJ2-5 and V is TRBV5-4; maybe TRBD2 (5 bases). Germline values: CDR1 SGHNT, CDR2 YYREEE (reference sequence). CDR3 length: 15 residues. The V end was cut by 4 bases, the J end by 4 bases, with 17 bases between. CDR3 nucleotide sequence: TGTGCCAGCAGCCGTGACTTCGGGATCCCAGAGACCCAGTACTTC. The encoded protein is CASSRDFGIPETQYF.

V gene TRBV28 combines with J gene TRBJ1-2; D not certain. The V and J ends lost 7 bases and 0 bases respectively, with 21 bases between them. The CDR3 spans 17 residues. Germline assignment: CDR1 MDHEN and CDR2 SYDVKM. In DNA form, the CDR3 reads TGTGCCAGCAAGGACTATCAGATGCCGAGAGCTAACTATGGCTACACCTTC. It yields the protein CASKDYQMPRANYGYTF.

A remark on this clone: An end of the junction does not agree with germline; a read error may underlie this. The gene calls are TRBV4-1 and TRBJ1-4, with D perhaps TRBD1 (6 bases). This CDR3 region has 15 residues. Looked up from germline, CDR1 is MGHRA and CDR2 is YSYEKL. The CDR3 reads CASRQDWTDNEKLFF. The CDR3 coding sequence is TGCGCCAGCAGACAAGATTGGACAGATAATGAAAAACTGTTTTTT.

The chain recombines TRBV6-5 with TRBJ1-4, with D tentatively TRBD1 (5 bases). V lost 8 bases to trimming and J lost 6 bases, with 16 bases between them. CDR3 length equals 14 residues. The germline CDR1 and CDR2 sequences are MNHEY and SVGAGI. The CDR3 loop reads CASAQGGRDEKLFF. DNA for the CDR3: TGTGCCAGCGCCCAGGGAGGCAGGGATGAAAAACTGTTTTTT.

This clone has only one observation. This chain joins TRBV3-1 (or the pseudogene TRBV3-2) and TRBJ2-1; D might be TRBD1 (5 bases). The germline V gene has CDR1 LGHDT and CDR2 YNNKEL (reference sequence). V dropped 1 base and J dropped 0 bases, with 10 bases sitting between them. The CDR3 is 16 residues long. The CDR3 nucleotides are TGTGCCAGCAGCCAAGTCGGGCAGGGCTCCTACAATGAGCAGTTCTTC. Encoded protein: CASSQVGQGSYNEQFF.

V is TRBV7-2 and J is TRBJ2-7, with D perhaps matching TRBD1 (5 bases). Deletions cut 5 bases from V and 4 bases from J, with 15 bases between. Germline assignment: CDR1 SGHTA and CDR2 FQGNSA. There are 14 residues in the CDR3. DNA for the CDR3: TGTGCCAGCAGCCCCTCCAGGGCGGAGTACGAGCAGTACTTC. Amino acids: CASSPSRAEYEQYF.

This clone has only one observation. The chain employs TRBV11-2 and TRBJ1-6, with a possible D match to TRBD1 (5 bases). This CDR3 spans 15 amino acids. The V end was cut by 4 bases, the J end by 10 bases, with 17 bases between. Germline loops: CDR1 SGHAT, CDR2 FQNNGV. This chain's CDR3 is CASSSGGGRGSPLHF. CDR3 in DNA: TGTGCCAGCAGCTCCGGGGGGGGTCGGGGCTCACCCCTCCACTTT.

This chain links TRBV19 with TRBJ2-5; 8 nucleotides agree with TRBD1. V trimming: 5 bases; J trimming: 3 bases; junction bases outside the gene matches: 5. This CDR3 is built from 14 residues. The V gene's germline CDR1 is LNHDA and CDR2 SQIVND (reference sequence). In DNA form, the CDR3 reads TGTGCCAGTAGTCGGGACAGGAGAAAAGAGACCCAGTACTTC. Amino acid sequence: CASSRDRRKETQYF.

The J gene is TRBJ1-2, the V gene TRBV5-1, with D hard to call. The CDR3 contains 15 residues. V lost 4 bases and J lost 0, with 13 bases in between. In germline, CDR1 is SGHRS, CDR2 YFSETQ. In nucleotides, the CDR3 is TGCGCCAGCAGCGAAGGACTGGCGACTAACTATGGCTACACCTTC. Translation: CASSEGLATNYGYTF.

DNA for the CDR3: TGTGCCAGCAGCTTAGGGGCAGGGGGCCATGAAAAACTGTTTTTT. Translating it yields CASSLGAGGHEKLFF. The V gene is TRBV7-9, the J gene TRBJ1-4; 8 bases are shared with TRBD1. CDR3 size: 15 residues. V lost 1 base, J lost 6 bases, and 4 bases stayed unmatched. The V gene's germline CDR1 is SEHNR and CDR2 FQNEAQ (reference sequence).

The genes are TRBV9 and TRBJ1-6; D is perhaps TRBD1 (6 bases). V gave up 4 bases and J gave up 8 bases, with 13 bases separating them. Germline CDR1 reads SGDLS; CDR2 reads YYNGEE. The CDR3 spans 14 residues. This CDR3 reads CASSFTGFDSPLHF. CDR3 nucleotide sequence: TGTGCCAGCAGCTTTACAGGGTTTGATTCACCCCTCCACTTT.

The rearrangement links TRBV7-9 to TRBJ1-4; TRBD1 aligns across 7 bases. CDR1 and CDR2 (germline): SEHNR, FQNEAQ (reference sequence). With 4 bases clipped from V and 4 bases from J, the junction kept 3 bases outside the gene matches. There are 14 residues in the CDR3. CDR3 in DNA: TGTGCCAGCAGCTATCAGGGGGATAATGAAAAACTGTTTTTT. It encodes CASSYQGDNEKLFF.

The CDR3 nucleotides are TGTGCCAGCCAAGAGGTAGCTAACTATGGCTACACCTTC. Protein sequence: CASQEVANYGYTF. J is TRBJ1-2 and V is TRBV19; D unresolved. The germline CDR1 and CDR2 sequences are LNHDA and SQIVND (reference sequence). The germline V and J ends were trimmed by 9 bases and 0 bases, with 11 bases remaining between them. The CDR3 sequence is 13 residues long.

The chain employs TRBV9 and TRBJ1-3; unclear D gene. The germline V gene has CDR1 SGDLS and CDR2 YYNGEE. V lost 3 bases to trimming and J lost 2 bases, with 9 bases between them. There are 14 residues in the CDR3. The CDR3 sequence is CASSGPTPGNTIYF. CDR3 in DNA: TGTGCCAGCAGCGGCCCGACACCTGGAAACACCATATATTTT. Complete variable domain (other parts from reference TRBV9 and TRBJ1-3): DSGVTQTPKHLITATGQRVTLRCSPRSGDLSVYWYQQSLDQGLQFLIQYYNGEERAKGNILERFSAQQFPDLHSELNLSSLELGDSALYFCASSGPTPGNTIYFGEGSWLTVV.